This T cell receptor beta chain was sequenced during a study of neurological immune-mediated disorders. This clonotype was seen many times. What it binds is unknown. Among the participants, healthy controls were blood bank volunteers in Maryland, USA. 5'RACE generated cDNA with 10-nucleotide random UMIs. TCRdb re-called the 5' RACE reads with MiXCR, one entry per CDR3 protein. The table includes almost 30,000 distinct CDR3 sequences, about an eighth detected once. Study-level findings and limits: It was HTLV-1-associated myelopathy that showed the most TCR clonal expansion, while multiple sclerosis showed the least, falling below healthy controls.

V lost 5 bases and J lost 7; bases outside the gene matches: 5. CDR3 size: 14 residues. Germline V CDR1 and CDR2: LGHDT, YNNKEL (reference sequence). The sample comprised PBMCs. The V and J genes are TRBV3-1 and TRBJ1-3; TRBD1 aligns across 10 bases. This sequence was found in a woman aged 55-75 years in good health. CDR3 sequence reads: CASSIDRGRNTIYF. The CDR3 DNA reads as TGTGCCAGCAGCATCGACAGGGGGCGGAACACCATATATTTT.